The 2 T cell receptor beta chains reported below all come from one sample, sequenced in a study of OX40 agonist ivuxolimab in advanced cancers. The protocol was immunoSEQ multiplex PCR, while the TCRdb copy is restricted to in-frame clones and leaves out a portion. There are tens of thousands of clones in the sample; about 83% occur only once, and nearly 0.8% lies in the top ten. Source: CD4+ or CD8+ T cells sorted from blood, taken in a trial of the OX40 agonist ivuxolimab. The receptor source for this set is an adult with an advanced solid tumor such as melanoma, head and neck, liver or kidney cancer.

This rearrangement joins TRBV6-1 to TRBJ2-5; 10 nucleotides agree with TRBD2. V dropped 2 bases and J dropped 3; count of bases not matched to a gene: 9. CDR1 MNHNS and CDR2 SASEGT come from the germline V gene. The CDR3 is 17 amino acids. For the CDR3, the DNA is TGTGCCAGCAGTGAAATCACGAGCGGGAGGGCTAAAGAGACCCAGTACTTC. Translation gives CASSEITSGRAKETQYF.

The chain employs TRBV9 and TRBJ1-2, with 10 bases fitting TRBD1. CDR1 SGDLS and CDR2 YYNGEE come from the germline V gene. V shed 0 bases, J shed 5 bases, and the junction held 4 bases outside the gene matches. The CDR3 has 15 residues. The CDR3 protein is CASSVEGQGMYGYTF. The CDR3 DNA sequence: TGTGCCAGCAGCGTAGAGGGACAGGGGATGTATGGCTACACCTTC.